This T cell receptor (beta chain) was observed in a study of T cells after yellow fever vaccination. Generation of TCR cDNA used 5'RACE template switching (which added a universal primer site and UMIs). Using its own MiXCR run on the 5' RACE reads, TCRdb lists one record per CDR3 protein. The table shows over 250,000 distinct CDR3 sequences, with roughly 3.9% occurring only once. Whole-study results and caveats: Reappearance after the booster was observed for most primary-vaccination clones (roughly 97% CD4, more than 70% CD8).

V lost 0 bases and J lost 5; bases outside the gene matches: 9. Germline V gene lookup returns CDR1 DFQATT and CDR2 SNEGSKA (reference sequence). The CDR3 consists of 16 residues. Only a few counts were recorded for this clonotype. Its antigen remains unknown. The chain combines TRBV20-1 with TRBJ2-1; 8 nucleotides align to TRBD2. Sequenced here: PBMCs, sampled 5 days after the yellow fever booster vaccination. The TCR originated in a man aged 18 to 30 who received the YFV17D yellow fever vaccine. CDR3 residues: CSARDNSGGTHNEQFF. The CDR3, as DNA: TGCAGTGCTAGAGATAATTCGGGGGGGACCCACAATGAGCAGTTCTTC.